The next 26 T cell receptor beta chains were all read from a single sample in a study of blood T cell repertoires in COVID-19. Data came from immunoSEQ multiplex PCR; TCRdb stores just in-frame clones and leaves some out. Among 200,000 to 300,000 clones listed, roughly 87% were seen once. Sequenced material: peripheral blood. Receptors originate from a woman in her thirties with acute or convalescent COVID-19.

Points on this clone: Other DNA sequences in this sample translate to the same CDR3. This sequence joins TRBV12-3 or TRBV12-4 and TRBJ1-2; 7 bases map to TRBD1. The V segment lost 1 base and the J segment 8 bases; nucleotides outside the gene matches: 4. CDR3 length: 13 amino acids. The CDR3 protein is CASSLGTGYGYTF. The DNA of the CDR3 is TGTGCCAGCAGTTTAGGGACAGGCTACGGCTACACCTTC.

This clone was detected a few times. The chain uses TRBV2 and TRBJ1-1; D unresolved. The CDR3 has 11 residues. V was clipped by 3 bases and J by 5 bases, with 4 bases between them. Germline values: CDR1 SNHLY, CDR2 FYNNEI. The CDR3 reads CASSDPTEAFF. In DNA form, the CDR3 reads TGTGCCAGCAGTGATCCGACTGAAGCTTTCTTT.

The chain employs TRBV5-1 and TRBJ2-7; perhaps TRBD2 as D (5 bases). The CDR3 is 12 residues long. Germline CDR1 and CDR2: SGHRS and YFSETQ. Trimming took 6 bases from V and 3 from J, leaving 10 bases between them. The CDR3 DNA reads TGCGCCAGCAATCCCGGGAACTACGAGCAGTACTTC. This encodes CASNPGNYEQYF. Supplemented by reference TRBV5-1 and TRBJ2-7, the full variable domain reads KAGVTQTPRYLIKTRGQQVTLSCSPISGHRSVSWYQQTPGQGLQFLFEYFSETQRNKGNFPGRFSGRQFSNSRSEMNVSTLELGDSALYLCASNPGNYEQYFGPGTRLTVT.

The J gene is TRBJ2-1, the V gene TRBV10-1; 10 bases fit TRBD2. The CDR3 consists of 15 residues. Germline CDR1 reads WNHNN; CDR2 reads SYGVQD (reference sequence). The ends lost 7 bases at V and 5 bases at J; junction bases unmatched: 8. The CDR3 is CASNDPSGRDNEQFF. The CDR3 DNA reads as TGCGCCAGCAACGATCCTAGCGGGAGAGACAATGAGCAGTTCTTC.

The chain links TRBV11-2 to TRBJ2-7, with TRBD1 matching over 7 bases. Germline CDR1 and CDR2: SGHAT and FQNNGV. V shed 5 bases, J shed 7 bases, and the junction held 14 bases outside the gene matches. This CDR3 has 15 amino acids. The CDR3 reads CASSNRQGGVREQYF. Written as DNA, the CDR3 is TGTGCCAGCAGCAATAGACAGGGTGGGGTGAGAGAGCAGTACTTC.

This clone appeared a single time. This rearrangement joins TRBV6-5 to TRBJ1-3, with a tentative D call TRBD1 (6 bases). The germline V and J ends were trimmed by 6 bases and 2 bases, with 11 bases remaining between them. Per the germline V gene, CDR1 is MNHEY and CDR2 is SVGAGI. CDR3 length equals 14 residues. CDR3 region: CASRHRDTGNTIYF. CDR3 sequence (DNA): TGTGCCAGCAGACACCGGGACACTGGAAACACCATATATTTT.

The chain uses TRBV15 and TRBJ2-7; no reliable D call. The CDR3 is 15 residues long. V was cut by 1 base and J by 5 bases, with 15 bases left in between. In germline, CDR1 is LNHNV, CDR2 YYDKDF (reference sequence). The CDR3, as DNA: TGTGCCACCAGCAGAGCGGGTCCCACACGCCACGAGCAGTACTTC. It specifies CATSRAGPTRHEQYF.

This clone was observed at least ten times. CDR3 protein: CASSQALGSNYGYTF. The CDR3 DNA is TGTGCCAGCAGCCAAGCGCTAGGTTCGAACTATGGCTACACCTTC. The J gene is TRBJ1-2, the V gene TRBV3-1 (or the pseudogene TRBV3-2); D not resolved. Germline CDR1 and CDR2: LGHDT and YNNKEL (reference sequence). Trimming took 1 base from V and 2 from J, leaving 11 bases between them. This CDR3 is built from 15 residues.

The chain has TRBV16 and TRBJ2-1; D gene unclear. The CDR3 is 16 residues long. V was pared by 4 bases and J by 0 bases, with 13 bases between. Germline CDR1 is KGHSY and CDR2 is FQNENV. The CDR3 region is CASSRDTSPSYNEQFF. The CDR3 nucleotides read TGTGCCAGCAGCCGCGACACATCCCCCTCCTACAATGAGCAGTTCTTC.

The V call is TRBV7-3, the J call TRBJ1-2, with D perhaps TRBD1 (6 bases). The V end lost 2 bases, the J end lost 3 bases, and 10 bases lay between the germline ends. The CDR3 totals 14 residues. Germline-derived CDR1 and CDR2 are SGHTA and FQGTGA. In DNA form, the CDR3 reads TGTGCCAGCAGCTTATCAGGGGCTGACTATGGCTACACCTTC. The encoded protein is CASSLSGADYGYTF.

A few counts support this clone. The chain couples TRBV6-1 to TRBJ1-3; the D gene is possibly TRBD1 (5 bases). In germline, CDR1 is MNHNS, CDR2 SASEGT. V lost 1 base, J lost 1 base, and 5 bases lay in between. CDR3 length: 14 residues. The CDR3 region has the DNA TGTGCCAGCAGTGAAGGACAGTCTGGAAACACCATATATTTT. It translates to CASSEGQSGNTIYF.

This chain connects TRBV19 to TRBJ2-5; 10 positions match TRBD2. Germline V lookup: CDR1 LNHDA, CDR2 SQIVND (reference sequence). J was trimmed by 1 base and V by 4 bases; bases with no gene match: 3. The CDR3 is 15 amino acids. As DNA, the CDR3 is TGTGCCAGTAGTACAGCTAGCGGGAGCCAAGAGACCCAGTACTTC. Residues: CASSTASGSQETQYF.

The rearrangement joins TRBV5-1 to TRBJ2-5; the match to TRBD1 covers 9 bases. This CDR3 has 14 residues. The junction had 1 base not matched to a gene; V was cut back by 2 bases and J by 2 bases. Germline CDR1 reads SGHRS; CDR2 reads YFSETQ. The CDR3: CASSFGQGQETQYF. CDR3 coding DNA: TGCGCCAGCAGCTTCGGACAGGGGCAAGAGACCCAGTACTTC.

The V call is TRBV18, the J call TRBJ2-1; TRBD2 matches 11 bases. The CDR3 extends over 17 amino acids. The V and J ends lost 0 bases and 9 bases, in that order; junction bases with no gene match: 10. Germline CDR1 is KGHSH and CDR2 is LQKENI. The CDR3 DNA follows: TGTGCCAGCTCACCACCGTTTTCACTAGCGGGAGTCAGTGAGCAGTTCTTC. This sequence encodes CASSPPFSLAGVSEQFF.

This chain connects TRBV30 to TRBJ2-2; D gene ambiguous. Trimming shortened V by 0 bases and J by 6 bases, and 8 bases separated the two germline ends. The length of the CDR3 is 13 residues. Germline CDR1 reads GTSNPN; CDR2 reads SVGIG (reference sequence). CDR3 sequence (DNA): TGTGCCTGGAGTGTAGCCGTCTCCGGGGAGCTGTTTTTT. It translates to CAWSVAVSGELFF. The full variable domain, rest sourced from reference TRBV30 and TRBJ2-2, is SQTIHQWPATLVQPVGSPLSLECTVEGTSNPNLYWYRQAAGRGLQLLFYSVGIGQISSEVPQNLSASRPQDRQFILSSKKLLLSDSGFYLCAWSVAVSGELFFGEGSRLTVL.

The chain joins TRBV24-1 to TRBJ2-7, with a weak D call TRBD1 (5 bases). The V gene lost 6 bases and the J gene lost 5 bases, with 13 bases spanning the gap. From germline, CDR1 is KGHDR and CDR2 SFDVKD. The CDR3 is 13 residues long. CDR3 protein: CATSRAGSNEQYF. Here the CDR3 DNA reads TGTGCCACCAGTAGGGCAGGGTCCAACGAGCAGTACTTC.

This clone has just a few counts. V and J are TRBV18 and TRBJ1-5, with 8 bases lining up with TRBD1. CDR1 and CDR2 (germline): KGHSH, LQKENI. The J segment lost 3 bases and the V segment lost 5 bases, leaving 3 bases of the junction unmatched. The CDR3 has 14 amino acids. CDR3 nucleotides: TGTGCCAGCTCAGCGGGACAGGCCAATCAGCCCCAGCATTTT. This encodes CASSAGQANQPQHF.

This clone was detected only once. The chain employs TRBV4-1 and TRBJ2-3, with TRBD2 matching over 14 bases. CDR3 length: 16 residues. Germline CDR1 and CDR2: MGHRA and YSYEKL. V shed 3 bases and J 3 bases; nucleotides not matched to a gene: 2. This CDR3 reads CASSQTSGRGTDTQYF. The CDR3 DNA sequence: TGCGCCAGCAGCCAGACTAGCGGGAGGGGGACAGATACGCAGTATTTT.

The rearrangement joins TRBV3-1 (or the pseudogene TRBV3-2) to TRBJ2-7; 8 positions match TRBD1. This CDR3 comprises 15 residues. The ends lost 4 bases at V and 6 bases at J; junction bases unmatched: 11. CDR1 is LGHDT and CDR2 is YNNKEL in the germline V gene (reference sequence). CDR3 bases: TGTGCCAGCAGCCGGCCCCAGGGGGCGAAAGGCGAGCAGTACTTC. This encodes CASSRPQGAKGEQYF.

The V and J genes are TRBV4-3 and TRBJ2-1; TRBD2 aligns across 10 bases. CDR1 is LGHNA and CDR2 is YSLEER in the germline V gene. Trimming cost V 6 bases and J 10 bases; bases outside gene matches: 12. The CDR3 sequence is 15 residues long. CDR3 nucleotides: TGCGCCAGCAGTTTGAAAGCGGGAGGGCCGGGAGAGCAGTTCTTC. Translation: CASSLKAGGPGEQFF.

This sequence joins TRBV30 and TRBJ2-3; 14 bases fit TRBD2. V gave up 2 bases and J gave up 3 bases; unmatched junction bases: 4. The CDR3 sequence is 16 residues long. Germline V gene lookup returns CDR1 GTSNPN and CDR2 SVGIG (reference sequence). CDR3 amino acids: CAWSMGLAGVTDTQYF. DNA for the CDR3: TGTGCCTGGAGTATGGGACTAGCGGGAGTTACAGATACGCAGTATTTT.

This clone appeared a few times. The chain couples TRBV19 to TRBJ2-7; TRBD2 aligns across 11 bases. Germline trimming cut 2 bases from V and 5 bases from J; bases unmatched to any gene: 2. The CDR3 consists of 14 residues. Germline CDR1 and CDR2: LNHDA and SQIVND (reference sequence). CDR3 DNA: TGTGCCAGTAGTATAACTAGCGGGAGCCACGAGCAGTACTTC. Translation gives CASSITSGSHEQYF.

The genes are TRBV27 and TRBJ2-1, with TRBD2 identical over 7 bases. Per germline, CDR1 MNHEY and CDR2 SMNVEV (reference sequence). The trim removed 4 bases at V and 6 bases at J, leaving 9 bases unmatched. The CDR3 spans 15 residues. CDR3 loop: CASSSLAATGNEQFF. The CDR3, as DNA: TGTGCCAGCAGTTCGCTAGCGGCGACGGGCAATGAGCAGTTCTTC.

The chain has TRBV9 and TRBJ2-1, with 8 bases fitting TRBD2. The length of the CDR3 is 18 residues. The germline V gene encodes CDR1 SGDLS and CDR2 YYNGEE. Trimming removed 1 base from V and 0 bases from J; junction bases left unmatched: 9. CDR3 nucleotides: TGTGCCAGCAGCGTAAGGGGACCCGGGACTAGCTCCTACAATGAGCAGTTCTTC. Its protein is CASSVRGPGTSSYNEQFF.

J is TRBJ2-2 and V is TRBV7-2, with D possibly TRBD1 on 6 matching bases. Per the germline V gene, CDR1 is SGHTA and CDR2 is FQGNSA. The CDR3 is 18 amino acids. V was pared by 3 bases and J by 0 bases, with 17 bases between. CDR3 sequence reads: CASSFGTPKTTNTGELFF. The CDR3, as DNA: TGTGCCAGCAGCTTCGGGACACCGAAAACTACGAACACCGGGGAGCTGTTTTTT.

This clone turned up a few times. V usage is TRBV19 and J usage is TRBJ1-1; D perhaps matches TRBD1 (5 bases). The CDR3 runs to 15 residues. The V gene lost 5 bases and the J gene lost 1 base, with 14 bases spanning the gap. CDR1 and CDR2 from the germline V gene are LNHDA and SQIVND (reference sequence). The CDR3, as DNA: TGTGCCAGTAGTCCCGTCGGGGGGGAGAACACTGAAGCTTTCTTT. As protein: CASSPVGGENTEAFF.